One sample yielded the 12 T cell receptor beta chains listed below, sequenced in a study of blood T cell repertoires in COVID-19 (dated by TCRdb to 2018 to 2020). Library prep was done by the immunoSEQ multiplex PCR assay. The source is immuneACCESS, and TCRdb retained only in-frame sequences with V and J called. Part of the clones is not carried over; for the studies checked, unresolved V genes explain less than half of this, and the remainder is unexplained. A total of roughly 18,000 clones appear in this sample, about four fifths of them only once. The ten most abundant clones make up more than 9.5% of the sample. The material sequenced was peripheral blood. The receptors shown here come from a man older than 75 with acute or convalescent COVID-19.

This clone was seen only once. The chain uses TRBV19 and TRBJ1-2, with 7 bases identical to TRBD1. CDR3 length: 18 residues. J was trimmed by 5 bases and V by 0 bases; bases with no gene match: 15. Germline assignment: CDR1 LNHDA and CDR2 SQIVND (reference sequence). CDR3 sequence: CASSIDLQGPTGWYGYTF. DNA for the CDR3: TGTGCCAGTAGTATAGATCTCCAGGGGCCGACAGGGTGGTATGGCTACACCTTC.

J is TRBJ2-1 and V is TRBV11-2; 7 bases match TRBD1. J gave up 9 bases and V 1 base, and 6 bases lay outside the gene matches. The CDR3 spans 14 residues. Germline CDR1 SGHAT, CDR2 FQNNGV. CDR3 loop: CASSLVTGFIEQFF. CDR3 coding DNA: TGTGCCAGCAGCTTAGTGACAGGGTTTATTGAGCAGTTCTTC.

With regard to this clone: Relative to the germline gene, one junction end is altered; a read error may explain this. The chain links TRBV5-1 to TRBJ2-5, with TRBD2 matching 9 bases. This CDR3 is 16 amino acids long. Germline V gene lookup returns CDR1 SGHRS and CDR2 YFSETQ. CDR3 loop: CASRLAGLAIQETQYF. The CDR3 bases are TGCGCCAGCAGATTGGCGGGACTAGCCATCCAAGAGACCCAGTACTTC.

This rearrangement joins TRBV25-1 to TRBJ2-5; no clear D. The CDR3 consists of 12 residues. Trimming shortened V by 4 bases and J by 5 bases, and 8 bases separated the two germline ends. In germline, CDR1 is MGHDK, CDR2 SYGVNS. CDR3 bases: TGTGCCAGCAGTGGTCAATTCGAGACCCAGTACTTC. Translated, it gives CASSGQFETQYF.

The CDR3 region has the DNA TGTGCCAGTAGTAGGGGGGGCAATCAGCCCCAGCATTTT. The encoded protein is CASSRGGNQPQHF. The chain recombines TRBV19 with TRBJ1-5, with D possibly being TRBD1 (5 bases). Per the germline V gene, CDR1 is LNHDA and CDR2 is SQIVND (reference sequence). The CDR3 length is 13 residues. V was clipped by 4 bases and J by 2 bases, with 6 bases between them.

J is TRBJ2-5 and V is TRBV11-2, with a possible D match to TRBD1 (6 bases). This CDR3 comprises 16 residues. CDR1 SGHAT and CDR2 FQNNGV come from the germline V gene. The V end lost 6 bases, the J end lost 2 bases, and 19 bases lay between the germline ends. The chain's CDR3 is CASSHLTHRDQETQYF. The CDR3 DNA sequence: TGTGCCAGCAGTCACCTGACCCACAGGGATCAAGAGACCCAGTACTTC.

The chain joins TRBV4-1 to TRBJ1-2; 8 bases fit TRBD1. The CDR3 length is 15 residues. Trimming removed 0 bases from V and 7 bases from J; junction bases left unmatched: 7. Germline CDR1 MGHRA, CDR2 YSYEKL. CDR3 in DNA: TGCGCCAGCAGCCAAGATAGGTCAGGGGGCGTTGGCTACACCTTC. Translated: CASSQDRSGGVGYTF.

This clone came up once. The V call is TRBV7-2, the J call TRBJ1-1, with 8 positions matching TRBD1. This CDR3 region has 15 residues. With V trimmed by 5 bases and J by 6 bases, 11 bases remained unmatched. Per germline, CDR1 SGHTA and CDR2 FQGNSA. The DNA for the CDR3 is TGTGCCAGCAGCGTAGATCCCACAGGGGGGGCTGAAGCTTTCTTT. Its translation: CASSVDPTGGAEAFF.

The V gene is TRBV28, the J gene TRBJ1-1, with 9 bases identical to TRBD1. The V segment lost 8 bases and the J segment 0 bases; nucleotides outside the gene matches: 10. From germline, CDR1 is MDHEN and CDR2 SYDVKM. The CDR3 consists of 16 residues. CDR3 sequence: CASVPQGAGMNTEAFF. Written as DNA, the CDR3 is TGTGCCAGCGTTCCACAGGGGGCAGGGATGAACACTGAAGCTTTCTTT. The complete variable domain, with remaining parts taken from reference TRBV28 and TRBJ1-1, reads DVKVTQSSRYLVKRTGEKVFLECVQDMDHENMFWYRQDPGLGLRLIYFSYDVKMKEKGDIPEGYSVSREKKERFSLILESASTNQTSMYLCASVPQGAGMNTEAFFGQGTRLTVV.

The chain links TRBV10-3 to TRBJ1-2, with 9 bases aligning to TRBD1. V gave up 6 bases and J gave up 6 bases; unmatched junction bases: 5. The CDR3 is 13 residues long. The germline gives CDR1 ENHRY, CDR2 SYGVKD. The CDR3 here is CAIRKTGGDGYTF. For the CDR3, the DNA is TGTGCCATCAGAAAGACAGGGGGAGATGGCTACACCTTC.

This sequence joins TRBV6-5 and TRBJ1-1, with TRBD1 matching over 7 bases. This CDR3 spans 13 amino acids. Germline values: CDR1 MNHEY, CDR2 SVGAGI. V gave up 7 bases and J gave up 0 bases; unmatched junction bases: 2. This CDR3 is CASKGQVNTEAFF. The CDR3 bases are TGTGCCAGCAAAGGACAGGTGAACACTGAAGCTTTCTTT.

The chain links TRBV7-9 to TRBJ2-7; TRBD2 agrees at 8 bases. The germline V gene encodes CDR1 SEHNR and CDR2 FQNEAQ (reference sequence). The CDR3 spans 16 residues. J lost 6 bases, V lost 5 bases, and 15 bases had no gene match. The CDR3 loop is CASSLTYGGAGLEQYF. The CDR3 DNA reads as TGTGCCAGCAGCCTGACATACGGGGGGGCAGGGCTCGAGCAGTACTTC. Using reference TRBV7-9 and TRBJ2-7 for the parts outside the CDR3, the full variable domain is DTGVSQNPRHKITKRGQNVTFRCDPISEHNRLYWYRQTLGQGPEFLTYFQNEAQLEKSRLLSDRFSAERPKGSFSTLEIQRTEQGDSAMYLCASSLTYGGAGLEQYFGPGTRLTVT.